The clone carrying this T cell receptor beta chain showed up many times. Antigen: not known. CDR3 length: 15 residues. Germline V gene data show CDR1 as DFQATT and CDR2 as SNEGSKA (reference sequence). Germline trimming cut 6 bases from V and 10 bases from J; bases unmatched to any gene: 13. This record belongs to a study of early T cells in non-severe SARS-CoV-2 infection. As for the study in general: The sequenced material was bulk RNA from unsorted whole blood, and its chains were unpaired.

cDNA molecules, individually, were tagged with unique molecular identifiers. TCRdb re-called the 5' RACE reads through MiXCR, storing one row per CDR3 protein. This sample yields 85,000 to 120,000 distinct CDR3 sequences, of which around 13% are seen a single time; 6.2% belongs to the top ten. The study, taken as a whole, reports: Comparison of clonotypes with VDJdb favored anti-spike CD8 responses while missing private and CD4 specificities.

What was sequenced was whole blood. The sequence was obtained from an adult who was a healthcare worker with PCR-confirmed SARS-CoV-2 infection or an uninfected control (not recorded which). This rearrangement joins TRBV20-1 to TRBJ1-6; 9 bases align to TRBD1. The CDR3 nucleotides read TGCAGTGCCGAATCTCCGGGACAGGGAAGCTCACCCCTCCACTTT. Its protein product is CSAESPGQGSSPLHF.